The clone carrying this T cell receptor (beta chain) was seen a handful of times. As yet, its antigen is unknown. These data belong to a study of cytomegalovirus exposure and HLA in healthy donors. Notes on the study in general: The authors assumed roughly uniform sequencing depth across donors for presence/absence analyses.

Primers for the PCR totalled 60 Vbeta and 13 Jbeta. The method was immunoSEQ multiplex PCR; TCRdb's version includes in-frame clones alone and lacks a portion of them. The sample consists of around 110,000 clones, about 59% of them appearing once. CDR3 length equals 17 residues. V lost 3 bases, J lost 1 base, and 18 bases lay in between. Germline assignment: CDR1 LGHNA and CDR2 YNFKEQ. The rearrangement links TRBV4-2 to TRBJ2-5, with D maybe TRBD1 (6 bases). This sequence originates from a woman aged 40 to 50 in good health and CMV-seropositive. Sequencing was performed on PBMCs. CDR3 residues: CASSQSSARGPQETQYF. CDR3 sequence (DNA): TGTGCCAGCAGCCAGAGTTCGGCCAGGGGTCCCCAAGAGACCCAGTACTTC.